This TCR beta chain was identified during a study of blood T cell repertoires in COVID-19. The wider study: In each case, the material was cDNA or gDNA derived from T cells, B-cell-depleted T cells, or PBMCs.

This clone was recorded once. Trimming cost V 0 bases and J 3 bases, with 13 bases left between them. Per germline, CDR1 SGHRS and CDR2 YFSETQ. CDR3 size: 15 residues. Measured with immunoSEQ multiplex PCR; TCRdb has only the in-frame clones, and not every one. The sample carries about 28,000 clones, 87% recorded once. The TCR originated in a man in his sixties with active COVID-19. V gene TRBV5-1 combines with J gene TRBJ2-7, with D possibly TRBD1 on 5 matching bases. Material: peripheral blood. The CDR3 nucleotides are TGCGCCAGCAGCTTGGATCAGGGTGCCTTCTACGAGCAGTACTTC. Its protein is CASSLDQGAFYEQYF. Together with reference TRBV5-1 and TRBJ2-7, the CDR3 gives the full variable domain: KAGVTQTPRYLIKTRGQQVTLSCSPISGHRSVSWYQQTPGQGLQFLFEYFSETQRNKGNFPGRFSGRQFSNSRSEMNVSTLELGDSALYLCASSLDQGAFYEQYFGPGTRLTVT.